This TCR beta chain was sequenced during a study of T cells in Graves' hyperthyroidism and ophthalmopathy. The overall study: The blood sample was taken at first diagnosis, before treatment began.

Among the patients, aged 18 to 65, hyperthyroidism was newly diagnosed and had lasted under 2 months. Diagnoses were made from clinical symptoms, serum measures (thyroxine and TRAb), thyroid ultrasound and orbital computed tomography. Template material for amplifying TCR beta CDR3 regions consisted of RNA transcripts. The HTBI primer set drove a first-round RT-PCR of the TCR CDR3. Each CDR3 protein gets one entry after TCRdb re-called the multiplex PCR reads with MiXCR. Seen here are more than 100,000 distinct CDR3 sequences, about 45% observed once, and the top ten hold roughly 25%. The CDR3 has 16 residues. Germline V CDR1 and CDR2: SGHVS, FQNEAQ. Unmatched junction bases numbered 11, after V lost 5 bases and J lost 8 bases.

This receptor was obtained from a man aged 40-50 years with Graves' hyperthyroidism. J is TRBJ2-3 and V is TRBV7-8; 12 bases agree with TRBD2. Sequencing used blood. CDR3 sequence: CASSPGLAGWQGTQYF. CDR3 DNA sequence: TGTGCCAGCAGCCCTGGACTAGCGGGGTGGCAGGGTACGCAGTATTTT.